The sequence of this T cell receptor (beta chain) was determined in a study of cytomegalovirus exposure and HLA in healthy donors. Findings and limits, study-wide: Most TCR sequences were uncommon, yet certain public TCRs appeared in many donors.

As for this clone: Its matching antigen is unknown.

The CDR3 contains 15 residues. V lost 2 bases to trimming and J lost 7 bases; unmatched junction nucleotides: 4. Per germline, CDR1 LGHNA and CDR2 YNFKEQ. Primers: 60 Vbeta forward and 13 Jbeta reverse. Here immunoSEQ multiplex PCR was the method, and the copy in TCRdb shows in-frame clones only, minus some. The sample lists 150,000 to 200,000 clones, around 79% occurring once. The sequence was obtained from a woman younger than 45 in good health and CMV-seropositive. Sequencing was done on a sample of PBMCs. The chain carries TRBV4-2 and TRBJ2-2, with 10 bases aligning to TRBD1. As DNA, the CDR3 is TGTGCCAGCAGCCAAAGCGGACAGGGGGGCGGGGAGCTGTTTTTT. Protein sequence: CASSQSGQGGGELFF.